The rows below give T cell receptor beta chains drawn from one sample of a study of CXCR3-negative and CXCR3-positive naive CD8 T cells. TCRdb reprocessed the 5' RACE reads and reports one entry per CDR3 protein, with no DNA. Its table lists 70,000 to 100,000 distinct CDR3 sequences. Sequencing was performed on naive CXCR3- CD8+ T cells from blood. Receptors were obtained from a human donor in good health. Some clones in this sample may be carry-over from other donors' samples. Both conserved end residues are part of each CDR3. The order of the fields is CDR3 length, J gene, V gene, CDR3 protein.

length: 16
J: TRBJ2-3
V: TRBV7-2
CDR3: CASSLAHAGPTDTQYF

length: 15
J: TRBJ2-1
V: TRBV12-3/TRBV12-4
CDR3: CASTNSPSSYNEQFF

length: 19
J: TRBJ2-1
V: TRBV28
CDR3: CASSLSGFVFGVPYNEQFF

length: 13
J: TRBJ1-5
V: TRBV19
CDR3: CATNRGYNQPQHF

length: 13
J: TRBJ2-7
V: TRBV29-1
CDR3: CSVEASGSYEQYF

length: 15
J: TRBJ2-7
V: TRBV14
CDR3: CASSQVGGFGYEQYF

length: 17
J: TRBJ2-3
V: TRBV30
CDR3: CAWSSPREPTPPDTQYF

length: 15
J: TRBJ2-1
V: TRBV2
CDR3: CASSEEWEAYNEQFF

length: 12
J: TRBJ2-7
V: TRBV9
CDR3: CASSARPGEQYF

length: 12
J: TRBJ2-1
V: TRBV6-6
CDR3: CASEGSYNEQFF

length: 16
J: TRBJ2-1
V: TRBV7-3
CDR3: CASSLVAGGSYNEQFF

length: 15
J: TRBJ1-1
V: TRBV9
CDR3: CASSSQTGTNTEAFF

length: 15
J: TRBJ2-7
V: TRBV19
CDR3: CASSIATGKVYEQYF

length: 13
J: TRBJ2-7
V: TRBV29-1
CDR3: CSVEQANSYEQYF

length: 14
J: TRBJ2-7
V: TRBV7-8
CDR3: CASSLARRDHEQYF

length: 14
J: TRBJ2-7
V: TRBV6-2/TRBV6-3
CDR3: CASSYGSFSYEQYF

length: 15
J: TRBJ2-1
V: TRBV5-5
CDR3: CASSSRDRIYNEQFF

length: 14
J: TRBJ1-1
V: TRBV5-1
CDR3: CASSEDRTITEAFF

length: 17
J: TRBJ2-3
V: TRBV28
CDR3: CASSGITSGRAGDTQYF

length: 13
J: TRBJ2-7
V: TRBV29-1
CDR3: CSVDRGEGHEQYF

length: 16
J: TRBJ1-1
V: TRBV18
CDR3: CASSPRVSKENTEAFF

length: 11
J: TRBJ2-1
V: TRBV29-1
CDR3: CSVRQSNEQFF

length: 14
J: TRBJ2-1
V: TRBV3-1
CDR3: CASTDGVDYFEQFF

length: 14
J: TRBJ2-1
V: TRBV29-1
CDR3: CSAPRTGTSGSAFF

length: 15
J: TRBJ2-7
V: TRBV10-3
CDR3: CAISDRTGVTDEQYF

length: 17
J: TRBJ1-5
V: TRBV6-1
CDR3: CASTTSGTAYSNQPQHF